The 14 T cell receptor beta chains below come from one sample, sequenced in a study of neurological immune-mediated disorders. MiXCR was run by TCRdb on the 5' RACE reads, yielding one entry per CDR3 protein. The table shows under 90,000 distinct CDR3 sequences, with roughly 10% occurring only once. Time point defined: longitudinal time-point 1 (baseline). The sequencing input was PBMCs. These receptors were obtained from a man aged 30-40 years in good health.

This clonotype was observed many times. The chain employs TRBV27 and TRBJ2-1; D is unresolved. V was trimmed by 4 bases and J by 12 bases, leaving 19 bases between them. This CDR3 contains 14 residues. Germline CDR1 and CDR2: MNHEY and SMNVEV (reference sequence). The CDR3 DNA is TGTGCCAGCAGTTCCCCCGACCAAACAGCCCGGCAGTTCTTC. Translating gives CASSSPDQTARQFF.

The table lists this clonotype with many counts. This chain uses TRBV20-1 with TRBJ1-4; D unclear. Germline values: CDR1 DFQATT, CDR2 SNEGSKA (reference sequence). The germline V and J ends were trimmed by 0 bases and 6 bases, with 11 bases remaining between them. This CDR3 has 14 amino acids. CDR3 region: CSARDPPEDEKLFF. In DNA, the CDR3 is TGCAGTGCTAGAGACCCCCCGGAGGATGAAAAACTGTTTTTT.

A word on this clonotype: This sequence may be a read error, since a much larger clone differs from it by one base. The conserved phenylalanine or tryptophan is not found at the CDR3 terminus, so this likely reflects a read error. The chain is built from TRBV27 and TRBJ1-5; 9 positions match TRBD1. V dropped 3 bases and J dropped 6; count of bases not matched to a gene: 3. The CDR3 is made up of 14 amino acids. CDR1 and CDR2 (germline): MNHEY, SMNVEV (reference sequence). CDR3 sequence reads: CASSLDRGGQPQHS. The CDR3 DNA reads as TGTGCCAGCAGTTTGGACAGGGGAGGTCAGCCCCAGCATTCT.

This clonotype was picked up many times. The chain couples TRBV20-1 to TRBJ2-7; no firm D call. CDR3 length: 12 amino acids. The germline gives CDR1 DFQATT, CDR2 SNEGSKA (reference sequence). V dropped 1 base and J dropped 2 bases, with 6 bases sitting between them. In DNA, the CDR3 is TGCAGTGCTAGAGGCCCCACCTACGAGCAGTACTTC. Its protein product is CSARGPTYEQYF.

This clonotype has ten or more counts. The rearrangement links TRBV20-1 to TRBJ1-1; D uncertain. CDR3 size: 17 residues. V was cut by 0 bases and J by 4 bases, with 21 bases left in between. Germline CDR1 reads DFQATT; CDR2 reads SNEGSKA (reference sequence). The CDR3 spells CSARDSFQAFRGTEAFF. DNA of the CDR3: TGCAGTGCTAGAGATTCTTTTCAGGCCTTCCGGGGCACTGAAGCTTTCTTT.

This clonotype was detected many times. The gene calls are TRBV5-1 and TRBJ2-1; D uncertain. Germline CDR1 reads SGHRS; CDR2 reads YFSETQ. V lost 4 bases to trimming and J lost 3 bases, with 11 bases between them. This CDR3 is 14 amino acids long. CDR3 amino acids: CASSPRVNYNEQFF. The CDR3 DNA sequence: TGCGCCAGCAGCCCCCGGGTCAACTACAATGAGCAGTTCTTC.

This clonotype was seen repeatedly, ten times or more. The genes are TRBV4-1 and TRBJ2-7; D is perhaps TRBD2 (5 bases). The CDR3 length is 14 residues. Germline assignment: CDR1 MGHRA and CDR2 YSYEKL. Between the trimmed V and J ends, which lost 5 bases and 2 bases, there was a span of 13 bases. DNA for the CDR3: TGCGCCAGCAGCACTCAAGCCGGGACCTACGAGCAGTACTTC. It encodes CASSTQAGTYEQYF.

This clonotype was observed many times. This rearrangement joins TRBV2 to TRBJ2-1; 7 bases map to TRBD1. The germline gives CDR1 SNHLY, CDR2 FYNNEI. The V and J ends lost 5 bases and 7 bases, in that order; junction bases with no gene match: 5. The CDR3 extends over 13 amino acids. The CDR3 protein is CASSSLQGNEQFF. The CDR3 DNA sequence: TGTGCCAGCAGTAGTCTACAGGGGAATGAGCAGTTCTTC.

This clonotype was counted many times. The V call is TRBV6-1, the J call TRBJ1-5, with D perhaps TRBD1 (6 bases). The CDR3 extends over 14 amino acids. Between the trimmed V and J ends, which lost 5 bases and 2 bases, there was a span of 10 bases. The germline CDR1 and CDR2 sequences are MNHNS and SASEGT. CDR3: CASSKQGGNQPQHF. The CDR3 region has the DNA TGTGCCAGCAGTAAACAGGGTGGCAATCAGCCCCAGCATTTT.

In its sample, this clonotype was seen many times. This rearrangement joins TRBV6-1 to TRBJ2-7, with 13 nucleotides matching TRBD2. The CDR3 is 14 residues long. The germline V gene has CDR1 MNHNS and CDR2 SASEGT. The V and J ends lost 6 bases and 7 bases, in that order; junction bases with no gene match: 6. CDR3 sequence reads: CASSQTSGRGEQYF. CDR3 in DNA: TGTGCCAGCAGCCAAACTAGCGGGAGGGGTGAGCAGTACTTC.

This clonotype was detected many times. The chain joins TRBV6-6 to TRBJ1-4, with D unclear. The CDR3 spans 14 residues. The V gene's germline CDR1 is MNHNY and CDR2 SVGAGI (reference sequence). The ends were cut back, 2 bases at V and 3 bases at J, with 7 bases in the middle. The DNA of the CDR3 is TGTGCCAGCAGTTACGGGCGACCTAATGAAAAACTGTTTTTT. Translated: CASSYGRPNEKLFF.

This clonotype was observed many times. This sequence joins TRBV5-1 and TRBJ2-2; TRBD2 is a possible D gene (5 bases). V lost 4 bases and J lost 3, with 7 bases in between. Germline V gene data show CDR1 as SGHRS and CDR2 as YFSETQ. The CDR3 spans 13 residues. CDR3 DNA sequence: TGCGCCAGCAGCCCCGGGGACACCGGGGAGCTGTTTTTT. It codes for CASSPGDTGELFF.

This clonotype showed up many times. The rearrangement uses TRBV5-1 and TRBJ2-5, with unresolved D. V gave up 5 bases and J gave up 1 base, with 6 bases separating them. CDR1 and CDR2 (germline): SGHRS, YFSETQ. This CDR3 is 12 amino acids long. The CDR3 protein is CASSETQETQYF. CDR3 sequence (DNA): TGCGCCAGCAGTGAAACCCAAGAGACCCAGTACTTC.

This clonotype has a count of ten or more. The rearrangement uses TRBV5-1 and TRBJ1-2; weak D call: TRBD1 (5 bases). The length of the CDR3 is 13 residues. Looked up from germline, CDR1 is SGHRS and CDR2 is YFSETQ. Trimming took off 9 bases at V and 6 bases at J, with 18 bases between the two ends. In DNA form, the CDR3 reads TGCGCCACCCGGGAGTGGCAGGGTGATGGCTACACCTTC. Residues: CATREWQGDGYTF.